This T cell receptor beta chain originates from a study of T cells in Graves' hyperthyroidism and ophthalmopathy. The overall study: Specimen type is peripheral blood, collected at initial diagnosis prior to any treatment. Notes on the study in general: A 13 V-J signature model discriminated ophthalmopathy versus stable hyperthyroidism.

8.5 to 10 ml of fresh peripheral blood supplied the PBMCs. Germline CDR1 and CDR2: SGHRS and YFSETQ. The V segment lost 2 bases and the J segment 0 bases; nucleotides outside the gene matches: 1. This CDR3 is 15 amino acids long. This clonotype showed up just a few times. Its antigen is unidentified. TCR beta CDR3 regions were amplified from RNA. Initially, a first-round RT-PCR of the TCR CDR3 employed the HTBI primer set. TCRdb reprocessed the multiplex PCR reads via MiXCR and lists one record per CDR3 protein. The data contain over 500,000 distinct CDR3 sequences, approximately 17% of them seen just once; the ten biggest clones take up approximately 16%.

J is TRBJ2-5 and V is TRBV5-1; 10 bases map to TRBD2. The source material was blood. The clonotype originates from a woman under 30 with Graves' ophthalmopathy. In DNA, the CDR3 is TGCGCCAGCAGCTTTAGCGGGGGGCACCAAGAGACCCAGTACTTC. Its translation: CASSFSGGHQETQYF.